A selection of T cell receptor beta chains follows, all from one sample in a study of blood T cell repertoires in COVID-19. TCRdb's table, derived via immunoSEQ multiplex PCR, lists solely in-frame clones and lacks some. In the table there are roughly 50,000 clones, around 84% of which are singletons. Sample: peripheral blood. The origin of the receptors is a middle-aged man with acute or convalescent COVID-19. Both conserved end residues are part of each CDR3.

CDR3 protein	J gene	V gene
CAISEGVSGSDEQYF	TRBJ2-7	TRBV10-3
CASDTGNNQPQHF	TRBJ1-5	TRBV6-5
CASSPSNRGYGYTF	TRBJ1-2	TRBV4-1
CASSSGWYEQYF	TRBJ2-7	TRBV11-2
CSVVGGGSYNEQFF	TRBJ2-1	TRBV29-1
CASSPTYNEQFF	TRBJ2-1	TRBV6-6
CASSPLVGGAREQYF	TRBJ2-7	TRBV3-1/TRBV3-2
CASREPQGLGELFF	TRBJ2-2	TRBV6-5
CASRLAGRETQYF	TRBJ2-5	TRBV14
CASSEGQSFSNQPQHF	TRBJ1-5	TRBV2
CASSAQTRTFTDTQYF	TRBJ2-3	TRBV2
CASSQVRNTEAFF	TRBJ1-1	TRBV19
CSASGQGANGYTF	TRBJ1-2	TRBV20-1
CASSGMEDQPQHF	TRBJ1-5	TRBV10-1
CASSERGGPQYEQYF	TRBJ2-7	TRBV7-9
CASSYFGGQETQYF	TRBJ2-5	TRBV6-5
CASSPGTNPSYEQYF	TRBJ2-7	TRBV3-1/TRBV3-2
CAWEPGQHSYEQYF	TRBJ2-7	TRBV30
CSAPRDTGELFF	TRBJ2-2	TRBV29-1
CASSPSELREGLGEQYF	TRBJ2-7	TRBV7-6
CASSEGQGRQPQHF	TRBJ1-5	TRBV2
CASSTPSVGGTYEQYF	TRBJ2-7	TRBV21-1
CASSLGLAKETQYF	TRBJ2-5	TRBV13
CSVVGGITGNTIYF	TRBJ1-3	TRBV29-1
CASSPKDFPYEQYF	TRBJ2-7	TRBV18
CASSLSTEAFF	TRBJ1-1	TRBV19
CASSLMAGVVDTQYF	TRBJ2-3	TRBV27
CASSLGQGGDTQYF	TRBJ2-3	TRBV11-3
CASTLGQGADQPQHF	TRBJ1-5	TRBV19
CASSMGGRPSNEQFF	TRBJ2-1	TRBV19
CASRPTLAAENSGANVLTF	TRBJ2-6	TRBV28
CATSRDPGGGQPQHF	TRBJ1-5	TRBV15